The clone carrying this TCR beta chain was found many times. Trimming at V came to 3 bases and at J to 3 bases, leaving 8 bases not matched to a gene. The CDR3 totals 16 residues. Germline lookup yields CDR1 LGHNA and CDR2 YNFKEQ. These data originate in a study of early T cells in non-severe SARS-CoV-2 infection. TCRdb fed the 5' RACE reads into MiXCR, producing one record per CDR3 protein. The sample holds some 60,000 distinct CDR3 sequences, 10% seen once. The chain employs TRBV4-2 and TRBJ1-3; 7 nucleotides match TRBD1. The TCR comes from an adult who was a healthcare worker with PCR-confirmed SARS-CoV-2 infection or an uninfected control (not recorded which). Sequenced material: whole blood. As DNA, the CDR3 is TGTGCCAGCAGCCACGAGACCAGGGGGATTGGAAACACCATATATTTT. This codes for CASSHETRGIGNTIYF.